The clone carrying this T cell receptor beta chain was seen a handful of times. The length of the CDR3 is 11 residues. With 4 bases removed from V and 7 bases from J, the gap between germline ends came to 5 bases. The data were obtained in a study of molecular identifiers for immune sequencing clone quantification. Libraries of naive CD8 cells were prepared from about 19,000 to 1,100,000 sorted cells using 10%, 30% or 50% RNA. The bulk TCR libraries were made with methods described before and with listed TCR primers. TCRdb re-called the PCR reads with MiXCR, one entry per CDR3 protein. Of roughly 90,000 distinct CDR3 sequences listed, 20% to 30% are singletons.

Sequencing was done on a sample of naive CD8+ T cells from blood, with Jurkat cell RNA spiked in. Subset reported: FACS-sorted CD8+CD4-CCR7+CD45RA+ naive T cells. The V gene is TRBV12-3 or TRBV12-4, the J gene TRBJ2-1; D unresolved. The TCR comes from a human donor in good health. Some libraries in this study had Jurkat cell RNA spiked in. The CDR3 spells CASSSINEQFF. CDR3 nucleotides: TGTGCCAGCAGTTCGATTAATGAGCAGTTCTTC.